This is a list of T cell receptor beta chains from one sample in a study of cytomegalovirus exposure and HLA in healthy donors. Data came from immunoSEQ multiplex PCR; TCRdb stores just in-frame clones and leaves some out. The table has approximately 110,000 clones, around three quarters seen once. Sample: PBMCs. These receptors were taken from a man in his forties or fifties in good health and CMV-seropositive. Both conserved end residues are part of each CDR3. D genes are given only for firm matches. The size of a clone is reported for some rows only, either as once, few or many, or as a class for expanded clones.

d_call	j_call	v_call	clone_size	cdr3_nt	cdr3_aa
-	TRBJ2-5	TRBV28	-	TGTGCCTCTGGGGGGGCGGACACAACTGAGACCCAGTACTTC	CASGGADTTETQYF
-	TRBJ1-1	TRBV7-8	-	TGTGCCAGCAGCTTAACGGGTATTGAAGCTTTCTTT	CASSLTGIEAFF
TRBD1	TRBJ1-1	TRBV19	-	TGTGCCAGTACTACATTGGGACAGGGGGGCACTGAAGCTTTCTTT	CASTTLGQGGTEAFF
TRBD2	TRBJ2-2	TRBV5-4	-	TGTGCCAGCAGTTCACGGTCCGGGACTAGCTATAACACCGGGGAGCTGTTTTTT	CASSSRSGTSYNTGELFF
-	TRBJ2-3	TRBV29-1	-	TGCAGCGTTGAACCCGGGGATACGCAGTATTTT	CSVEPGDTQYF
TRBD1	TRBJ2-7	TRBV5-1	-	TGCGCCAGCAGCTCAAAGGGTTCTGGGACAGCCTACGAGCAGTACTTC	CASSSKGSGTAYEQYF
-	TRBJ2-3	TRBV7-2	many	TGTGCCAGCAGCCCGGCGGCGTGGAGCACAGATACGCAGTATTTT	CASSPAAWSTDTQYF
TRBD2	TRBJ2-1	TRBV5-1	-	TGCGCCAGCAGCTTTACACCGGGACTAGCGGCCTACAATGAGCAGTTCTTC	CASSFTPGLAAYNEQFF
-	TRBJ1-2	TRBV11-2	-	TGTGCCAGCAGCTCCCCGGCTAACTATGGCTACACCTTC	CASSSPANYGYTF
-	TRBJ1-5	TRBV10-3	-	TGTGCCATCAGTGAGTCGAGTGGCAATCAGCCCCAGCATTTT	CAISESSGNQPQHF
TRBD1	TRBJ1-5	TRBV18	-	TGTGCCAGCTCCCGGACAGGGGGAGGGAATCAGCCCCAGCATTTT	CASSRTGGGNQPQHF
-	TRBJ2-1	TRBV2	few	TGTGCCGCCCGGGGTCCCAGCTCCTACAATGAGCAGTTCTTC	CAARGPSSYNEQFF